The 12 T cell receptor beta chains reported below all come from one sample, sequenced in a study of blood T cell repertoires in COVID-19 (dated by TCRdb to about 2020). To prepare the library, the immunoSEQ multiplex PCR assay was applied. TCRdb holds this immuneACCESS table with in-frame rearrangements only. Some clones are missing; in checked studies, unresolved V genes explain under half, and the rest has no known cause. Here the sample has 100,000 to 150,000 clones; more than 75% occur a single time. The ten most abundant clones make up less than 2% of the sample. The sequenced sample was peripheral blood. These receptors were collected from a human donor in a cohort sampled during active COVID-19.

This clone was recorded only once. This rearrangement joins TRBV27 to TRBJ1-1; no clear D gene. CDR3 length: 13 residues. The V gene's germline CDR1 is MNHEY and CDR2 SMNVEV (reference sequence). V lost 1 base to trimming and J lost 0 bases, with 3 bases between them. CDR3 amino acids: CASSLFVNTEAFF. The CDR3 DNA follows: TGTGCCAGCAGTTTATTCGTGAACACTGAAGCTTTCTTT.

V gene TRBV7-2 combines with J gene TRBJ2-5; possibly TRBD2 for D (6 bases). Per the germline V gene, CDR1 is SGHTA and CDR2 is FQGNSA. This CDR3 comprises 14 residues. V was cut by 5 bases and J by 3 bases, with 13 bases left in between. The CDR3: CASSPRGIEETQYF. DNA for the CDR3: TGTGCCAGCAGCCCACGGGGGATAGAAGAGACCCAGTACTTC. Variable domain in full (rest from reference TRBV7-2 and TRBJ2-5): GAGVSQSPSNKVTEKGKDVELRCDPISGHTALYWYRQSLGQGLEFLIYFQGNSAPDKSGLPSDRFSAERTGGSVSTLTIQRTQQEDSAVYLCASSPRGIEETQYFGPGTRLLVL.

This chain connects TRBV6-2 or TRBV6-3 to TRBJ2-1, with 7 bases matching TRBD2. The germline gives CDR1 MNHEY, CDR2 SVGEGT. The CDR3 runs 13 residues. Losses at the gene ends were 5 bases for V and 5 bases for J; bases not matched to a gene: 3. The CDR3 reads CASSPRGDNEQFF. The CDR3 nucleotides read TGTGCCAGCAGTCCCCGGGGGGACAATGAGCAGTTCTTC.

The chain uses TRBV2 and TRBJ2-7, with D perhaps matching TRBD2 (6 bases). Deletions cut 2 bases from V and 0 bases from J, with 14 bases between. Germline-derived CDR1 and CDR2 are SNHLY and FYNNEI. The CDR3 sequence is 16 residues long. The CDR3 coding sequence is TGTGCCAGCAGTGAAAGAGTAGCGGAGTCCTCCTACGAGCAGTACTTC. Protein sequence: CASSERVAESSYEQYF.

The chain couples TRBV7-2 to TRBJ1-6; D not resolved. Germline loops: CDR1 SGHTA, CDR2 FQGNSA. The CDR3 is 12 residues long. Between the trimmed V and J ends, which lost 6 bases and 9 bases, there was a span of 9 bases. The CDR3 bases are TGTGCCAGCAGTTTTCCGGGTTCACCCCTCCACTTT. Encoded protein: CASSFPGSPLHF.

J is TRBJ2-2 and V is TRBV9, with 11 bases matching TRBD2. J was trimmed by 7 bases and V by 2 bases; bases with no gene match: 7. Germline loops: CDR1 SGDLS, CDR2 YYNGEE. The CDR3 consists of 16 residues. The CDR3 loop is CASSVTGTSGVGELFF. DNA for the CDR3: TGTGCCAGCAGCGTGACCGGGACTAGCGGAGTCGGGGAGCTGTTTTTT.

The chain's CDR3 is CASSPQGGNGLAGGRTYNEQFF. The CDR3 bases are TGCGCCAGCAGCCCGCAAGGAGGTAATGGACTAGCGGGAGGGCGGACCTACAATGAGCAGTTCTTC. The gene calls are TRBV5-1 and TRBJ2-1; 15 bases line up with TRBD2. The CDR3 length is 22 residues. J was trimmed by 2 bases and V by 4 bases; bases with no gene match: 19. The germline gives CDR1 SGHRS, CDR2 YFSETQ.

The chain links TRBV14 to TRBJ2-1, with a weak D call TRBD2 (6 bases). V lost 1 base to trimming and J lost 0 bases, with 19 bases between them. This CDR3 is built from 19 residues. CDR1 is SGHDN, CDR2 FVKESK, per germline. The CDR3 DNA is TGTGCCAGCAGCCAAGTAGGTTTGGGGAGGCCGAGCTCCTACAATGAGCAGTTCTTC. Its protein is CASSQVGLGRPSSYNEQFF.

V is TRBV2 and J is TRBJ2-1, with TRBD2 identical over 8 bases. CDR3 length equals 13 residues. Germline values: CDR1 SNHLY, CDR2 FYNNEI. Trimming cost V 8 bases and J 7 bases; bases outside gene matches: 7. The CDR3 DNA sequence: TGTGCCAGCGGCGGGACTAGAAGGAATGAGCAGTTCTTC. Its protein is CASGGTRRNEQFF.

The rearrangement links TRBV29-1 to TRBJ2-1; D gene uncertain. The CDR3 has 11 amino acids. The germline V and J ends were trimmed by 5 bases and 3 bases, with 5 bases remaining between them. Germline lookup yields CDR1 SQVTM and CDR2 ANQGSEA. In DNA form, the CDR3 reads TGCAGCGTTTCTCTCTACAATGAGCAGTTCTTC. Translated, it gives CSVSLYNEQFF.

DNA of the CDR3: TGTGCCAGCAGCTTAGAGCGTGTGGAGACCCAGTACTTC. Protein: CASSLERVETQYF. V usage is TRBV11-2 and J usage is TRBJ2-5; D unresolved. Germline CDR1 and CDR2: SGHAT and FQNNGV. The CDR3 totals 13 residues. V lost 0 bases, J lost 5 bases, and 7 bases lay in between.

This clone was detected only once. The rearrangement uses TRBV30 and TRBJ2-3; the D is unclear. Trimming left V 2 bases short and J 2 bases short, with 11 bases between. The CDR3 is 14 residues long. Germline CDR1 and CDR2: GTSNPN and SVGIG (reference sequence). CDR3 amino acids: CAWSMSELTDTQYF. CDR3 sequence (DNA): TGTGCCTGGAGTATGAGCGAGCTCACAGATACGCAGTATTTT.